This T cell receptor (beta chain) stems from a study of CD8+ T cells in alopecia areata. The study's findings and limits: For lesional scalp, especially alopecia totalis/universalis, clonality was higher than in normal scalp. Scalp clonality and expanded CD8+ clones among the top 100 showed significant decreases with tofacitinib.

The treatment: oral pan-JAK inhibitor, 5-10 mg twice daily. Alopecia areata patients had lesional scalp punch biopsies and peripheral blood taken from them. Isolation of CD4+ and CD8+ T cells from PBMCs was achieved by sorting. Turning to this clone: Its antigen is not known.

As the sequencing template, cDNA was produced by extracting RNA and reverse transcribing it. Clones were read by immunoSEQ multiplex PCR, and TCRdb kept only the in-frame ones, dropping some. Of approximately 65,000 clones in the sample, about half are singletons; the top ten hold roughly 20%. Germline assignment: CDR1 SGHTA and CDR2 FQGTGA. Trimming shortened V by 1 base and J by 6 bases, and 6 bases separated the two germline ends. The CDR3 has 13 residues. The V call is TRBV7-3, the J call TRBJ2-2; D is undetermined. The sequencing used CD8+ T cells sorted from blood, collected at roughly week 38, from a patient treated with tofacitinib. The TCR was taken from a human donor with alopecia areata. As DNA, the CDR3 is TGTGCCAGCAGCTTAATGGTGGCCGGGGAGCTGTTTTTT. This encodes CASSLMVAGELFF.